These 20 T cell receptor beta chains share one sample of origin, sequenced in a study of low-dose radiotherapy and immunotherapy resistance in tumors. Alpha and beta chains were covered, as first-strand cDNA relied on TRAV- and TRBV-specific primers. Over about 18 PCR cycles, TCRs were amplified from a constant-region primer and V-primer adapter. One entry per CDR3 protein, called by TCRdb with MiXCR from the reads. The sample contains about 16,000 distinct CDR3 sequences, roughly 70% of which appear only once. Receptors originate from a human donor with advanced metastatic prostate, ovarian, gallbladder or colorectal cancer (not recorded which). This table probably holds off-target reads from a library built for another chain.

The CDR3 nucleotides are TGTGCCAGTAGTATGCAGGGGAATCAGCCCCAGCATTTT. Protein sequence: CASSMQGNQPQHF. The V gene is TRBV19, the J gene TRBJ1-5; perhaps TRBD1 as D (6 bases). CDR1 LNHDA and CDR2 SQIVND come from the germline V gene (reference sequence). The V end was cut by 3 bases, the J end by 4 bases, with 7 bases between. The CDR3 is 13 amino acids.

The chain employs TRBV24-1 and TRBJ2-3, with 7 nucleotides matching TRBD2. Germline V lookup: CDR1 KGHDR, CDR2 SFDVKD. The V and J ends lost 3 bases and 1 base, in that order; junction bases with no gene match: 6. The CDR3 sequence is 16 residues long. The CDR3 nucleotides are TGTGCCACCAGTGATATAAGCGGGACGGGCACAGATACGCAGTATTTT. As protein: CATSDISGTGTDTQYF.

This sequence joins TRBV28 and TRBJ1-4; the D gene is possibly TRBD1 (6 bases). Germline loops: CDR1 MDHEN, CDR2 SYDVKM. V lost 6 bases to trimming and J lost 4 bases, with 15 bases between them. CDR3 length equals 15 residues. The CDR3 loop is CASSLRGSYNEKLFF. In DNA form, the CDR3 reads TGTGCCAGCAGCTTAAGGGGGAGCTATAATGAAAAACTGTTTTTT.

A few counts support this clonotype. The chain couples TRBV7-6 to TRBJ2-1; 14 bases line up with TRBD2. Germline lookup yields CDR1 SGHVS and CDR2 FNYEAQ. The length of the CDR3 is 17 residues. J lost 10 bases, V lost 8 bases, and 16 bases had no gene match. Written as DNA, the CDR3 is TGTGCCAGCCGCAACGGTCTTGGACTAGCGGGAGGAAGCGAGCAGTTCTTC. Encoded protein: CASRNGLGLAGGSEQFF.

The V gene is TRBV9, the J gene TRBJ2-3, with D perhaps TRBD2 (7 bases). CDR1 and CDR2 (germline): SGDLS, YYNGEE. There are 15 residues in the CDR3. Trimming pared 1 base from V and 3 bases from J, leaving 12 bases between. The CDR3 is CASSVKGGGTDTQYF. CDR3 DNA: TGTGCCAGCAGCGTAAAAGGGGGGGGGACAGATACGCAGTATTTT.

The CDR3 DNA follows: TGTGCCAGTAGTACGGCGGGGGGCGCTTGGGCTGGGGAGCTGTTTTTT. The encoded protein is CASSTAGGAWAGELFF. This chain uses TRBV19 with TRBJ2-2; 8 bases align to TRBD2. The V gene's germline CDR1 is LNHDA and CDR2 SQIVND (reference sequence). Trimming removed 4 bases from V and 8 bases from J; junction bases left unmatched: 12. The CDR3 spans 16 residues.

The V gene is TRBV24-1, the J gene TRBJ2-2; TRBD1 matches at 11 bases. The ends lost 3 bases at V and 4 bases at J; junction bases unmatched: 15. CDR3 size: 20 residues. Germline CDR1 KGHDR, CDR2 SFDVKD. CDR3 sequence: CATSDRDRGFLTGTTGELFF. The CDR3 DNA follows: TGTGCCACCAGTGATAGGGACAGGGGGTTCCTTACCGGGACCACCGGGGAGCTGTTTTTT.

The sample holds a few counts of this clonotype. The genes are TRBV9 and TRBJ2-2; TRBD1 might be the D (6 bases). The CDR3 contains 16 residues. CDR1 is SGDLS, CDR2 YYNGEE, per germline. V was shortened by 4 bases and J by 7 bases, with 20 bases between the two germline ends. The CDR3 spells CASSSLGQGLGGELFF. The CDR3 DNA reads TGTGCCAGCAGCTCCCTGGGGCAGGGGCTCGGCGGGGAGCTGTTTTTT.

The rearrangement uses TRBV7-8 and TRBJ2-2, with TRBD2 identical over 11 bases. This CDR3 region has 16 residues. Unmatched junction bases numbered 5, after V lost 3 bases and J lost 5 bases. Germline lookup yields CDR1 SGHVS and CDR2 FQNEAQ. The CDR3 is CASSFSRLAGTGELFF. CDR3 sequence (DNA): TGTGCCAGCAGCTTCTCCCGACTAGCGGGAACCGGGGAGCTGTTTTTT. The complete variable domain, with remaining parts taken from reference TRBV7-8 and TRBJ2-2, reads GAGVSQSPRYKVAKRGQDVALRCDPISGHVSLFWYQQALGQGPEFLTYFQNEAQLDKSGLPSDRFFAERPEGSVSTLKIQRTQQEDSAVYLCASSFSRLAGTGELFFGEGSRLTVL.

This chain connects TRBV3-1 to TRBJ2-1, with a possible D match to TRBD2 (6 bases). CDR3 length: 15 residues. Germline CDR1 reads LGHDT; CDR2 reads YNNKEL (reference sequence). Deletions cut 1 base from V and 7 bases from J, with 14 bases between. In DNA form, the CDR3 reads TGTGCCAGCAGCCAAGCGGGAGTCCACCTGAATGAGCAGTTCTTC. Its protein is CASSQAGVHLNEQFF.

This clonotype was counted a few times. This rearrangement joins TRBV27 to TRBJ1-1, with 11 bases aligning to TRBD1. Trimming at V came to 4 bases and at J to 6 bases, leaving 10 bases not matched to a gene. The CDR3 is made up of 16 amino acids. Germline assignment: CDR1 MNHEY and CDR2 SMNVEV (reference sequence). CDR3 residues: CASSYHYGTGGSEAFF. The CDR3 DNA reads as TGTGCCAGCAGTTACCACTACGGGACAGGGGGTTCTGAAGCTTTCTTT.

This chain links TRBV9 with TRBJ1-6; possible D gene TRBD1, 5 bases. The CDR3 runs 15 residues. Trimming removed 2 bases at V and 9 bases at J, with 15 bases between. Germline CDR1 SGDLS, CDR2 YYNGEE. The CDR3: CASSVTGTGGSPLHF. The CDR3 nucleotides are TGTGCCAGCAGCGTGACCGGGACGGGAGGTTCACCCCTCCACTTT.

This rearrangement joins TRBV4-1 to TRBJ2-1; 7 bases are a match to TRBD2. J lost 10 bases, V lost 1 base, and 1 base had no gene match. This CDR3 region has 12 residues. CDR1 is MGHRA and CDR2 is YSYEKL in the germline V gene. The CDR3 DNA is TGCGCCAGCAGCCAAGGGGGACTAGAGCAGTTCTTC. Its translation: CASSQGGLEQFF.

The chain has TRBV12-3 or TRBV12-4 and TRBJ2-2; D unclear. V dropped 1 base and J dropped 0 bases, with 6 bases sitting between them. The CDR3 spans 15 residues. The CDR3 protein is CASSLGGANTGELFF. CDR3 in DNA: TGTGCCAGCAGTTTAGGTGGGGCGAACACCGGGGAGCTGTTTTTT.

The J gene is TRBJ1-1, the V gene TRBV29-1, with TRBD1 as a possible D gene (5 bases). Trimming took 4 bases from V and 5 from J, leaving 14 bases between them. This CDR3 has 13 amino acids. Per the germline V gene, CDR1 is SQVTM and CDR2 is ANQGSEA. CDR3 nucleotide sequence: TGCAGCGTTGCAGTTCGAGGGGAAACTGAAGCTTTCTTT. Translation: CSVAVRGETEAFF.

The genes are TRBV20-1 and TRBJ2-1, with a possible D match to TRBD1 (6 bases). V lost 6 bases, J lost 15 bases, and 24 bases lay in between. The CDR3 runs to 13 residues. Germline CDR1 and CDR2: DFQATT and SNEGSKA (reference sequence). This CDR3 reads CSAQTLSRDNLFF. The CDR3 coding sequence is TGCAGTGCCCAAACCCTCAGCCGGGACAACCTGTTCTTC.

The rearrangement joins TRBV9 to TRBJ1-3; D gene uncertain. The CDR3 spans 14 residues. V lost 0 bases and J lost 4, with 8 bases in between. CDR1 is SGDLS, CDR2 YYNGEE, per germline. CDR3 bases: TGTGCCAGCAGCGTAGACGGAATCGGAAACACCATATATTTT. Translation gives CASSVDGIGNTIYF.

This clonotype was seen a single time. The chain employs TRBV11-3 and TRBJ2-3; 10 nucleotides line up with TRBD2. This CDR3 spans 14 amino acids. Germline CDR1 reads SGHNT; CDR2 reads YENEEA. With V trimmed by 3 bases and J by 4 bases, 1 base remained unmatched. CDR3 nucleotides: TGTGCCAGCAGCTTGGGACTAGCGTCAGATACGCAGTATTTT. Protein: CASSLGLASDTQYF.

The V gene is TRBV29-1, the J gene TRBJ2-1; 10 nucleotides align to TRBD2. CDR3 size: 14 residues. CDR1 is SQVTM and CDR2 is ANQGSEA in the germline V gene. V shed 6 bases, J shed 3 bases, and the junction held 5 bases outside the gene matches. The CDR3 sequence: CSVPGLASYNEQFF. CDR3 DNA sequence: TGCAGCGTCCCGGGACTAGCGAGCTACAATGAGCAGTTCTTC.

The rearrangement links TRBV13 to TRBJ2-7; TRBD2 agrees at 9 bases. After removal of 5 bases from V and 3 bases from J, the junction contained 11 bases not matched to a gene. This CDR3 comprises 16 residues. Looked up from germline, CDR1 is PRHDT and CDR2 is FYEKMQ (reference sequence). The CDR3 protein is CASSLRSSGISYEQYF. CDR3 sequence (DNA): TGTGCCAGCAGCCTCAGATCTAGCGGGATAAGCTACGAGCAGTACTTC.